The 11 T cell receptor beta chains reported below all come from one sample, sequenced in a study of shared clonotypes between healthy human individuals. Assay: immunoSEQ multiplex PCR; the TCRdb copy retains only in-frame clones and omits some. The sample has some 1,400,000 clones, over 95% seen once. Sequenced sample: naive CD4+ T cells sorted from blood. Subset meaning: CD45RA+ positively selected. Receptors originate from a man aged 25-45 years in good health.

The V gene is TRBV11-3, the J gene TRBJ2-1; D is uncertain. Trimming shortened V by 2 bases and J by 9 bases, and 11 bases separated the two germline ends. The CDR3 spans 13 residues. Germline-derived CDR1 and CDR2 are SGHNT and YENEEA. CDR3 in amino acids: CASSLPGTGEQFF. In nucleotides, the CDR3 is TGTGCCAGCAGCTTACCCGGCACTGGTGAGCAGTTCTTC.

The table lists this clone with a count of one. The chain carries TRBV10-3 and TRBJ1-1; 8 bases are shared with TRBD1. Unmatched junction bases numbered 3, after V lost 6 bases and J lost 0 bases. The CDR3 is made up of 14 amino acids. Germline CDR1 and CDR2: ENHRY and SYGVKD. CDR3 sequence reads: CAIRAGGLNTEAFF. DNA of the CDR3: TGTGCCATCAGGGCAGGGGGCTTGAACACTGAAGCTTTCTTT.

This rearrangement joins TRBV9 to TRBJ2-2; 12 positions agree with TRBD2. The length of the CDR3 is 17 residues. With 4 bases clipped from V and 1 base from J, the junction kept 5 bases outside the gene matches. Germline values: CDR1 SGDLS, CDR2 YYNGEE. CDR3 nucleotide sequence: TGTGCCAGCAGCCCGGGACTAGCGGGCGGGAACACCGGGGAGCTGTTTTTT. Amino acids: CASSPGLAGGNTGELFF.

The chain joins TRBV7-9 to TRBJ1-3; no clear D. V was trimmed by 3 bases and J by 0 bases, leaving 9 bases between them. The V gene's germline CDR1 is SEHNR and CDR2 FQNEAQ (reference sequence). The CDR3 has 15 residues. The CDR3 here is CASSFRASSGNTIYF. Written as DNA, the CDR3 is TGTGCCAGCAGCTTTAGGGCGAGCTCTGGAAACACCATATATTTT.

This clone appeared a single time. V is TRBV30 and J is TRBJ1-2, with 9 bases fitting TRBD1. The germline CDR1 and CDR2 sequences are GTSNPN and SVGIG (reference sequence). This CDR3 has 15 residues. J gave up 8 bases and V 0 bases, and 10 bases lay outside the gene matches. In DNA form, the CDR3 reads TGTGCCTGGAGTGTACTCGGGGGACAGGGAGACGGCTACACCTTC. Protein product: CAWSVLGGQGDGYTF.

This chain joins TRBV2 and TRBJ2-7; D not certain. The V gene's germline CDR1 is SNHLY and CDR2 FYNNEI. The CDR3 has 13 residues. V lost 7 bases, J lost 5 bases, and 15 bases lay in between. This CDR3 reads CASNVSPDHEQYF. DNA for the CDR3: TGTGCCAGCAATGTTAGTCCGGACCACGAGCAGTACTTC.

DNA of the CDR3: TGTGCCAGCAAGGTTGGGCAGGGCGAGCAGTACTTC. Amino acids: CASKVGQGEQYF. The genes are TRBV28 and TRBJ2-7; perhaps TRBD1 as D (5 bases). V lost 7 bases, J lost 6 bases, and 13 bases lay in between. CDR1 is MDHEN and CDR2 is SYDVKM in the germline V gene. The CDR3 loop spans 12 amino acids.

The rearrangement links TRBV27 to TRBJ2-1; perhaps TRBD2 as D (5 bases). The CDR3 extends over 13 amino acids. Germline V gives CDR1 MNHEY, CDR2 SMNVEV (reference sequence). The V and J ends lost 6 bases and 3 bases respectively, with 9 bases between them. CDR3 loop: CASRRDYYNEQFF. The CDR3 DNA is TGTGCCAGCAGGAGAGACTACTACAATGAGCAGTTCTTC.

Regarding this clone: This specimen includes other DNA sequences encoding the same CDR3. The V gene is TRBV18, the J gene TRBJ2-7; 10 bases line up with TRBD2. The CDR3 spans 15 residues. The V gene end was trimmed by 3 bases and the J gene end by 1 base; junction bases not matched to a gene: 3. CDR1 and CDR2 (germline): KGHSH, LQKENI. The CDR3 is CASSPRTSGSYEQYF. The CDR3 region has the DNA TGTGCCAGCTCACCCAGGACTAGCGGTTCCTACGAGCAGTACTTC.

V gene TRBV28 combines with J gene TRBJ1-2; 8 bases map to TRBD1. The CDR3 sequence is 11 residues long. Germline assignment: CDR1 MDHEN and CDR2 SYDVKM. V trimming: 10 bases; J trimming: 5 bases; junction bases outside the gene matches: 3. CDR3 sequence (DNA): TGTGCCACAGGGGGCAGATATGGCTACACCTTC. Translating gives CATGGRYGYTF.

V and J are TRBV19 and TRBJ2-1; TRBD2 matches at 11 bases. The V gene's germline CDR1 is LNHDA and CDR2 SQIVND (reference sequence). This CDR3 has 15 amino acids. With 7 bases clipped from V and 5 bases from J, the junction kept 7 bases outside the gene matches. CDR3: CASTLRGLADNEQFF. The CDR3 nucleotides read TGTGCCAGTACCCTAAGGGGACTAGCGGACAATGAGCAGTTCTTC.